This TCR beta chain was retrieved from a study of blood T cell repertoires in COVID-19. Study context: COVID-19 samples from acute and convalescent phases originated in the United States, Italy and Spain. T cells, B-cell-depleted T cells, or PBMCs provided the cDNA or gDNA that served as material.

CDR1 is LGHNA and CDR2 is YNFKEQ in the germline V gene. Trimming took 1 base from V and 5 from J, leaving 11 bases between them. The CDR3 has 14 amino acids. In the original processing: Using reference gene primer amplification, nucleated cell counts were estimated. Sequencing was performed with immunoSEQ multiplex PCR; in TCRdb, only in-frame clones are kept and a portion is missing. The V and J calls and clone size were taken over from that table, and D and trimming were inferred from the DNA. The sample contains just under 150,000 clones, roughly nine tenths of which appear only once. V gene TRBV4-2 combines with J gene TRBJ2-5; D is possibly TRBD1 (6 bases). The sequence derives from a human donor in a cohort sampled during active COVID-19. The source material was peripheral blood. The chain's CDR3 is CASSQGTGQETQYF. In nucleotides, the CDR3 is TGTGCCAGCAGCCAAGGTACAGGGCAGGAGACCCAGTACTTC.